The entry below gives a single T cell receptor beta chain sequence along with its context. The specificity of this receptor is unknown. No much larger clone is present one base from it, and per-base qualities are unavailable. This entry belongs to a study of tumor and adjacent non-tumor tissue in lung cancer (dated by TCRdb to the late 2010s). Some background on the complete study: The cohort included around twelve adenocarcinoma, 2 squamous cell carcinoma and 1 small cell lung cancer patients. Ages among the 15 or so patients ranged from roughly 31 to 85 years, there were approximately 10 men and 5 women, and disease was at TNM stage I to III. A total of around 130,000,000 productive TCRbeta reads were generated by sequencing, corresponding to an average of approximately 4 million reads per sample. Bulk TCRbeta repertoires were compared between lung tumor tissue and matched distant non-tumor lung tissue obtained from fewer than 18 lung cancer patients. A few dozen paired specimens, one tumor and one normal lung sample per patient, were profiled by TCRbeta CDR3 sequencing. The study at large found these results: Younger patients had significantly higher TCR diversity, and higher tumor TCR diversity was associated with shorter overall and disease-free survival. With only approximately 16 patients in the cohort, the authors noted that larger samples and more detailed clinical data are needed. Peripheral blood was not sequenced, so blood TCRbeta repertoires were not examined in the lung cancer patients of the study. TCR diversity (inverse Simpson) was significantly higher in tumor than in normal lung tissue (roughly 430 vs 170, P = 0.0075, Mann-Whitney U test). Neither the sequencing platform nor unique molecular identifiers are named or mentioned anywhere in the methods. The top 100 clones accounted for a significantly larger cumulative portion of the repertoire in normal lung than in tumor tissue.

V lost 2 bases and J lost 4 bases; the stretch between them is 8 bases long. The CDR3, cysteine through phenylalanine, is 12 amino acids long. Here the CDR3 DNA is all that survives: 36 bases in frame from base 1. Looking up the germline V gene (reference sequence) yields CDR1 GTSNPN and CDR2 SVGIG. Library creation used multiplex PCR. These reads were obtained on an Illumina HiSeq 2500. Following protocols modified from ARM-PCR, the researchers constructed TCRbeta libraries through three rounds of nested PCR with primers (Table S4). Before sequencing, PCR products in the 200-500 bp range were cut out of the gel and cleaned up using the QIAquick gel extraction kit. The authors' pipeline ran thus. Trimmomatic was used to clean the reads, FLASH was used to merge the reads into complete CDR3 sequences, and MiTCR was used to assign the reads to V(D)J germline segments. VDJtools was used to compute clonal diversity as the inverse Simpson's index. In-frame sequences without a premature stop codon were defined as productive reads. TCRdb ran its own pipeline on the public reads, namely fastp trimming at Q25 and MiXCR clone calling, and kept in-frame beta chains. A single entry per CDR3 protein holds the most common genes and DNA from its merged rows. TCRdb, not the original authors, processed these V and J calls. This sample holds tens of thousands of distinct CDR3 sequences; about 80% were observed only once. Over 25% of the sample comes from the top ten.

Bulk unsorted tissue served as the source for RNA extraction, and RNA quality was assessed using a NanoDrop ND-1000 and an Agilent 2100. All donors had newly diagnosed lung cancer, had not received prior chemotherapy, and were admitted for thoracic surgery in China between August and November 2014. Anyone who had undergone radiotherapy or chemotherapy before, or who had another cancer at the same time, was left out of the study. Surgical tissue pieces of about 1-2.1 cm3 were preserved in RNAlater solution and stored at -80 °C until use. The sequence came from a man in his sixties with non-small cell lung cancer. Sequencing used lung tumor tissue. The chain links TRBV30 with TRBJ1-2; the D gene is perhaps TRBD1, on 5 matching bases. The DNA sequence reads TGTGCCTGGAGTAAGACAGCCTATGGCTACACCTTC. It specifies CAWSKTAYGYTF.